This TCR beta chain came from a study of T-cell memory formation after mild COVID-19. Whole-study context: TCR clusters largely stayed donor specific. Study results and caveats: Chiefly within CM and EM were the contracting CD4+ clones; CD8+ ones were within EMRA. Several responding clones turned up in pre-infection memory, indicating that cross-reactive memory may have taken part.

Looked up from germline, CDR1 is SGHVS and CDR2 is FNYEAQ. With 5 bases removed from V and 0 bases from J, the gap between germline ends came to 14 bases. This CDR3 is built from 16 residues. Constant-segment-primed 5'RACE gave TCR alpha and TCR beta cDNA libraries with sample barcodes and UMIs. TCRdb fed the 5' RACE reads into MiXCR, producing one record per CDR3 protein. The sample shows roughly 600,000 distinct CDR3 sequences, about a sixth of them seen only once. In regard to this clonotype: Its antigen is unknown.

Specimen: PBMCs or a T cell subset sorted from them (not recorded which). This sequence was found in an adult woman who had mild COVID-19 (a few samples of this study predate the infection). Cell type and time point are not known. This chain uses TRBV7-6 with TRBJ1-3; D is undetermined. The CDR3 DNA reads as TGTGCCAGCAGCCCGAGGACGGATCCCTCTGGAAACACCATATATTTT. Encoded protein: CASSPRTDPSGNTIYF.